One sample yielded the 21 T cell receptor beta chains listed below, sequenced in a study of cytomegalovirus exposure and HLA in healthy donors listed by TCRdb under 2017. Libraries came from the immunoSEQ multiplex PCR assay. For the multiplex PCR, a mixture combining 60 forward primers for TCR Vbeta segments and 13 reverse primers for TCR Jbeta segments was used. Here the immuneACCESS table is served through TCRdb, limited to in-frame sequences with V and J called. Missing clones are a known gap in these copies; in checked studies unresolved V genes cover under half, and the rest lacks a known reason. The sample table holds roughly 150,000 clones, of which 85% were seen once. The ten largest clonotypes hold approximately 2.5% of the sample. Sequencing was done on a sample of PBMCs. These receptor sequences come from a man aged 25-40 years in good health and CMV-seropositive.

The chain carries TRBV19 and TRBJ2-3, with 13 bases that match TRBD2. V shed 9 bases, J shed 6 bases, and the junction held 6 bases outside the gene matches. This CDR3 is built from 14 residues. Germline V CDR1 and CDR2: LNHDA, SQIVND (reference sequence). This CDR3 reads CASRTSGSSDTQYF. CDR3 sequence (DNA): TGTGCCAGCCGGACTAGCGGGAGTTCGGATACGCAGTATTTT.

The chain employs TRBV10-2 and TRBJ2-1; 10 positions match TRBD2. Per germline, CDR1 WSHSY and CDR2 SAAADI. The V and J ends lost 6 bases and 9 bases, in that order; junction bases with no gene match: 11. The CDR3 runs to 15 residues. The CDR3 nucleotides read TGCGCCAGCAGGAAAGCGGGAGGGCCTGGTCCTGAGCAGTTCTTC. This codes for CASRKAGGPGPEQFF.

This chain uses TRBV7-8 with TRBJ1-2; perhaps TRBD1 as D (6 bases). The CDR3 runs 16 residues. Germline CDR1 SGHVS, CDR2 FQNEAQ. The V and J ends lost 7 bases and 4 bases respectively, with 22 bases between them. CDR3: CASTPSPTTGPYGYTF. CDR3 in DNA: TGTGCCAGCACCCCAAGCCCCACGACAGGACCCTATGGCTACACCTTC.

This chain uses TRBV27 with TRBJ2-1, with a tentative D call TRBD1 (8 bases). The CDR3 is made up of 17 amino acids. V was trimmed by 6 bases and J by 4 bases, leaving 22 bases between them. Germline loops: CDR1 MNHEY, CDR2 SMNVEV (reference sequence). CDR3 residues: CASSRDRRTSAYNEQFF. The CDR3 DNA reads as TGTGCCAGCAGCCGGGACAGGAGAACTAGCGCTTACAATGAGCAGTTCTTC.

This clone was seen only once. The V call is TRBV6-4, the J call TRBJ2-3; no definite D call. The V and J ends lost 3 bases and 2 bases respectively, with 6 bases between them. Germline V gene data show CDR1 as MRHNA and CDR2 as SNTAGT. The CDR3 runs to 13 residues. This CDR3 is CASSEQDTDTQYF. For the CDR3, the DNA is TGTGCCAGCAGTGAACAAGACACAGATACGCAGTATTTT.

The chain has TRBV10-3 and TRBJ1-5; D is perhaps TRBD1 (5 bases). CDR1 is ENHRY and CDR2 is SYGVKD in the germline V gene. The germline V and J ends were trimmed by 2 bases and 5 bases, with 10 bases remaining between them. The length of the CDR3 is 14 residues. The CDR3 DNA sequence: TGTGCCATCAGTGAGGATCAGGGCCATCAGCCCCAGCATTTT. It translates to CAISEDQGHQPQHF.

The rearrangement joins TRBV27 to TRBJ2-7, with TRBD1 matching 7 bases. Germline V gene data show CDR1 as MNHEY and CDR2 as SMNVEV (reference sequence). This CDR3 comprises 17 residues. V was pared by 3 bases and J by 3 bases, with 14 bases of the junction left unmatched. The CDR3 DNA sequence: TGTGCCAGCAGTTTTGATAAACCGGGACAGATATTCTACGAGCAGTACTTC. This encodes CASSFDKPGQIFYEQYF.

V gene TRBV6-5 combines with J gene TRBJ1-5, with 7 bases fitting TRBD1. Germline V gene sequence: CDR1 MNHEY, CDR2 SVGAGI. The V gene end was trimmed by 7 bases and the J gene end by 7 bases; junction bases not matched to a gene: 10. The CDR3 runs to 14 residues. CDR3 amino acids: CASTDRVWEQPQHF. CDR3 sequence (DNA): TGTGCCAGCACAGACAGGGTTTGGGAGCAGCCCCAGCATTTT.

DNA for the CDR3: TGTGCCAGCAGTGACCAACCGGGACAGCCAAGGGCCGGCTACACCTTC. This codes for CASSDQPGQPRAGYTF. The chain joins TRBV2 to TRBJ1-2, with TRBD1 matching over 7 bases. The CDR3 is made up of 16 amino acids. With 3 bases clipped from V and 8 bases from J, the junction kept 15 bases outside the gene matches. CDR1 is SNHLY, CDR2 FYNNEI, per germline.

The chain carries TRBV11-2 and TRBJ2-3, with 7 bases identical to TRBD1. There are 16 residues in the CDR3. Germline V lookup: CDR1 SGHAT, CDR2 FQNNGV. V lost 2 bases and J lost 3; bases outside the gene matches: 8. This CDR3 reads CASSLHRQGFTDTQYF. The CDR3 DNA sequence: TGTGCCAGCAGCTTACATCGACAGGGTTTTACAGATACGCAGTATTTT.

V gene TRBV7-2 combines with J gene TRBJ2-3; maybe TRBD2 (6 bases). Germline V lookup: CDR1 SGHTA, CDR2 FQGNSA. The CDR3 loop spans 15 amino acids. Trimming removed 5 bases at V and 6 bases at J, with 18 bases between. Here the CDR3 reads CASSPTRNWEDTQYF. CDR3 bases: TGTGCCAGCAGCCCGACTAGGAATTGGGAGGATACGCAGTATTTT.

On this clone itself: At one of its ends the junction is not consistent with the germline gene, which may arise from a read error. The gene calls are TRBV27 and TRBJ2-1, with unresolved D. The germline CDR1 and CDR2 sequences are MNHEY and SMNVEV (reference sequence). There are 13 residues in the CDR3. The CDR3 region is CAGSLRSSDEQFF. CDR3 nucleotides: TGTGCCGGCAGTTTGAGGTCCTCCGATGAGCAGTTCTTC.

The V call is TRBV4-1, the J call TRBJ2-3; TRBD2 matches 8 bases. CDR3 length: 14 residues. The germline CDR1 and CDR2 sequences are MGHRA and YSYEKL. The V and J ends lost 4 bases and 4 bases, in that order; junction bases with no gene match: 4. DNA of the CDR3: TGCGCCAGCAGCCGACCGGGAGGGGCAGATACGCAGTATTTT. Translated: CASSRPGGADTQYF.

The rearrangement joins TRBV19 to TRBJ2-2; the D gene is possibly TRBD2 (5 bases). The CDR3 covers 15 residues. V was pared by 5 bases and J by 0 bases, with 10 bases between. Germline CDR1 and CDR2: LNHDA and SQIVND (reference sequence). CDR3 coding DNA: TGTGCCAGTAGTGCGGGCAGGTCGAACACCGGGGAGCTGTTTTTT. This sequence encodes CASSAGRSNTGELFF.

This chain joins TRBV19 and TRBJ2-3, with a possible D match to TRBD1 (6 bases). CDR3 size: 14 residues. Germline-derived CDR1 and CDR2 are LNHDA and SQIVND (reference sequence). Trimming left V 7 bases short and J 0 bases short, with 11 bases between. The CDR3, as DNA: TGTGCCAGTACGGCAGGGGTGAGCACAGATACGCAGTATTTT. Protein: CASTAGVSTDTQYF.

This clone was seen only a few times. The rearrangement uses TRBV30 and TRBJ2-5, with 8 bases that match TRBD1. Germline CDR1 is GTSNPN and CDR2 is SVGIG (reference sequence). The CDR3 contains 15 residues. V was pared by 0 bases and J by 4 bases, with 7 bases of the junction left unmatched. CDR3 in amino acids: CAWSVTGVKGETQYF. The CDR3 DNA is TGTGCCTGGAGTGTGACAGGGGTTAAGGGAGAGACCCAGTACTTC.

The chain couples TRBV7-3 to TRBJ2-2; D is undetermined. The CDR3 loop spans 12 amino acids. CDR1 and CDR2 from the germline V gene are SGHTA and FQGTGA. V was clipped by 2 bases and J by 7 bases, with 5 bases between them. The DNA of the CDR3 is TGTGCCAGCAGCTTAGAACTCGGGGAGCTGTTTTTT. Translating it yields CASSLELGELFF.

The rearrangement joins TRBV4-3 to TRBJ2-5; 7 positions agree with TRBD2. In germline, CDR1 is LGHNA, CDR2 YSLEER. Trimming at V came to 0 bases and at J to 4 bases, leaving 8 bases not matched to a gene. The CDR3 is 16 amino acids. The CDR3 reads CASSQDTSGASETQYF. The CDR3 DNA follows: TGCGCCAGCAGCCAAGATACCAGCGGGGCCTCAGAGACCCAGTACTTC.

CDR3 in amino acids: CASRAPGQTSSGANVLTF. The CDR3 nucleotides read TGTGCCAGCAGAGCCCCGGGACAGACTAGCTCTGGGGCCAACGTCCTGACTTTC. V is TRBV11-2 and J is TRBJ2-6; possibly TRBD1 for D (7 bases). This CDR3 comprises 18 residues. The germline V gene has CDR1 SGHAT and CDR2 FQNNGV. The V end lost 6 bases, the J end lost 0 bases, and 18 bases lay between the germline ends.

The CDR3 nucleotides are TGTGCCAGCAGTTACCCCCTCTCGACAGGGTACAATGAGCAGTTCTTC. Its translation is CASSYPLSTGYNEQFF. V usage is TRBV6-6 and J usage is TRBJ2-1; 7 positions agree with TRBD1. J gave up 4 bases and V 2 bases, and 8 bases lay outside the gene matches. The CDR3 has 16 amino acids. CDR1 is MNHNY and CDR2 is SVGAGI in the germline V gene (reference sequence).

The chain joins TRBV11-3 to TRBJ2-1, with TRBD2 matching 8 bases. Germline V gene sequence: CDR1 SGHNT, CDR2 YENEEA. The CDR3 is 15 residues long. The trim removed 0 bases at V and 5 bases at J, leaving 3 bases unmatched. The CDR3 sequence is CASSLDSGTNNEQFF. Here the CDR3 DNA reads TGTGCCAGCAGCTTAGATAGCGGGACGAACAATGAGCAGTTCTTC.